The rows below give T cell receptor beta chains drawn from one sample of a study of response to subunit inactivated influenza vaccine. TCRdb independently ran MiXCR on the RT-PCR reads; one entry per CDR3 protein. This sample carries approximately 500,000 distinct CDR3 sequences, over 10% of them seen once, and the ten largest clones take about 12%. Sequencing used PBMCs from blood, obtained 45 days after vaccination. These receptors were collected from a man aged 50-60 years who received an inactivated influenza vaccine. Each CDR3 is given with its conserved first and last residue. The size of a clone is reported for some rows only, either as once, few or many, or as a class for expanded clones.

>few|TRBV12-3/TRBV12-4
CASSLGGEVLAKNIQYF
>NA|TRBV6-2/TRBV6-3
CASRLTGGGQPQHF
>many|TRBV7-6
CASSFSVNEQFF
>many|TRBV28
CASSLGLAGENEQFF
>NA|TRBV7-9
CASSDVGNEQFF
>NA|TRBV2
CASSPGRYSGNTIYF
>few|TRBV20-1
CSARGLAGTNEQFF
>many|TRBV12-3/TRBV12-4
CASSSASGGRETQYF
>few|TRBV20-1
CSARDVRGLRQPQHF
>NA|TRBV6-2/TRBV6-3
CASSPARTGSQGF
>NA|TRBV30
CAWARGPPYEQYF
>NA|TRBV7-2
CASSKVGGSSYNEQFF
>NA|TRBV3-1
CASRATGGETQYF
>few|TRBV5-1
CASSLRPSGSDEQFF
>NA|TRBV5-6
CASTFGGSVETQYF
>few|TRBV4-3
CASSQDTSPVETQYF
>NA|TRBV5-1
CASSSAAGTFTYNEQFF
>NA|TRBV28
CASSLHIWELGYTF
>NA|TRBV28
CASAPVSYNSPLHF
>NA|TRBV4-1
CASSQDPESEAFF
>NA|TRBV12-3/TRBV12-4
CASRPGRTITDTQYF
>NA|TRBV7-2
CASSLGLAGGKTQYF
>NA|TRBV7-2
CASRGQSQETQYF
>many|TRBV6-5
CASSFGVRVPRTEAFF
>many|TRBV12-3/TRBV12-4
CASSRQGMNTEAFF
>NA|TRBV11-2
CASSLSSKQETQYF
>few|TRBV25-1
CASRGSYETQYF
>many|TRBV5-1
CASSLASGVGEQYF
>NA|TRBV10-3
CAIRKHTANTEAFF
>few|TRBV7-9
CASSWDVGNSPLHF
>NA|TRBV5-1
CASSLDQGANTEAFF
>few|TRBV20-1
CSAPIRQGVSYEQYF
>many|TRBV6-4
CASSPIAGGPTGELFF
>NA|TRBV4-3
CASSQDWGGYNEQFF
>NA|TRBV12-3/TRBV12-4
CASTSPDRGNEQFF
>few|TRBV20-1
CSARPRTSFQETQYF
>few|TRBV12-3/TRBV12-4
CASSLGVPTYEQYF
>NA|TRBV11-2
CASSVQIRRGFRMNTEAFF
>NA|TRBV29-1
CSVGQPNTEAFF
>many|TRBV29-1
CSVEELGKYGYTF
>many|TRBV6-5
CASSYSRGEVYEQYF
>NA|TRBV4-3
CASSQDRGGAQAQYF
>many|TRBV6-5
CASSSLGGGYGYTF
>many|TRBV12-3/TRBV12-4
CASRALAGAEQYF
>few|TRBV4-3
CASSQSGTNNSPLHF
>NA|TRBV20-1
CSASPQTGGLTDTQYF
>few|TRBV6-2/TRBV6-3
CASTPGLRGEQYF
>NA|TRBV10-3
CAISESKQNNEQFF
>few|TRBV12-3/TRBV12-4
CASSLQPMNTEAFF
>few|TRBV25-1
CASSDIDGTGRYEQYF